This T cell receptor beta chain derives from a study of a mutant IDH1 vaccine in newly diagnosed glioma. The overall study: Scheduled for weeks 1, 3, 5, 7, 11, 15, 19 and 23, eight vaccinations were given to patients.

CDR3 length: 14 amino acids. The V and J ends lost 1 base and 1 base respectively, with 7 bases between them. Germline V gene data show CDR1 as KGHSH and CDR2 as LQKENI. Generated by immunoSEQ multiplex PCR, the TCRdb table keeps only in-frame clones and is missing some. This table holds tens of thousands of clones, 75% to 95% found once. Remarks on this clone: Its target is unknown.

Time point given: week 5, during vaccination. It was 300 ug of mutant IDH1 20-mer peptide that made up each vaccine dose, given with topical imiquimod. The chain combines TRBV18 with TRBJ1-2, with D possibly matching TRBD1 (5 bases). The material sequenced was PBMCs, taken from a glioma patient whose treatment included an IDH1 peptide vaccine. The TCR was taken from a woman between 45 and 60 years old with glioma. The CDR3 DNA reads TGTGCCAGCTCACCACAAGACAGTAACTATGGCTACACCTTC. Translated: CASSPQDSNYGYTF. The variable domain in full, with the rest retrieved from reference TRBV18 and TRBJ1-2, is NAGVMQNPRHLVRRRGQEARLRCSPMKGHSHVYWYRQLPEEGLKFMVYLQKENIIDESGMPKERFSAEFPKEGPSILRIQQVVRGDSAAYFCASSPQDSNYGYTFGSGTRLTVV.